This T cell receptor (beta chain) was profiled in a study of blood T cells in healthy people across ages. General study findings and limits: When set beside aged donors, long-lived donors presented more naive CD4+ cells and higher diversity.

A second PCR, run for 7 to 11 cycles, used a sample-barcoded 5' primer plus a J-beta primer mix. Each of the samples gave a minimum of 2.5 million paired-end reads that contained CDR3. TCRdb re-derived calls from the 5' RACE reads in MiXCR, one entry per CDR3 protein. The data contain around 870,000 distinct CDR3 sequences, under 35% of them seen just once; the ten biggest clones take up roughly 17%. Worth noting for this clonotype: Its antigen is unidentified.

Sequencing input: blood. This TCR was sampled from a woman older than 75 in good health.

The CDR3 bases are TGTGCCAGTACCAAGGGCGTCCATAGCAATCAGCCCCAGCATTTT. Its protein product is CASTKGVHSNQPQHF. V and J are TRBV19 and TRBJ1-5; no firm D call. Trimming removed 7 bases from V and 0 bases from J, with 13 bases in between. The CDR3 runs 15 residues. Per the germline V gene, CDR1 is LNHDA and CDR2 is SQIVND (reference sequence).